This section outlines one T cell receptor beta chain sequence together with its context. Antigen unknown. Germline-derived CDR1 and CDR2 are SGHNT and YYREEE (reference sequence). The trim removed 3 bases at V and 3 bases at J, leaving 9 bases unmatched. The CDR3 sequence is 15 residues long. The data belong to a study of OX40 agonist ivuxolimab in advanced cancers. Background on the study: Every 2 weeks, patients received ivuxolimab intravenously, dosed at 0.01 to 10 mg/kg. From roughly 20 to 79 years was the age range, with a mean of approximately 58 years, and over 70% were male.

People who had autoimmune disease history or systemic immunosuppression were excluded. Study conclusions and caveats: Normalized T-cell clonal expansion was also low in some nonresponders.

The table came from immunoSEQ multiplex PCR; TCRdb's copy has only in-frame clones and leaves some out. Altogether 35,000 to 40,000 clones are present, about nine tenths being singletons, with the ten largest covering about 30%. This chain connects TRBV5-4 to TRBJ2-7; 7 nucleotides line up with TRBD2. The TCR sequence derives from an adult with an advanced solid tumor such as melanoma, head and neck, liver or kidney cancer. The sample was CD4+ or CD8+ T cells sorted from blood, taken in a trial of the OX40 agonist ivuxolimab. The CDR3 coding sequence is TGTGCCAGCAGCTCCCTGGGGAGGGAGAACTACGAGCAGTACTTC. Translated: CASSSLGRENYEQYF.